These 17 T cell receptor beta chains were sequenced from one sample in a study of blood T cell repertoires in COVID-19. TCRdb's copy holds only in-frame clones and misses some; the assay was immunoSEQ multiplex PCR. Of about 210,000 clones listed, 89% are singletons. Sequences were obtained from peripheral blood. All receptors come from a woman aged 40 to 50 with acute or convalescent COVID-19.

The chain joins TRBV25-1 to TRBJ2-3, with 7 nucleotides matching TRBD1. The CDR3 has 15 amino acids. Germline CDR1 is MGHDK and CDR2 is SYGVNS. The trim removed 3 bases at V and 2 bases at J, leaving 5 bases unmatched. CDR3 residues: CASSENRGLTDTQYF. The DNA for the CDR3 is TGTGCCAGCAGTGAGAACAGGGGTCTCACAGATACGCAGTATTTT.

The rearrangement links TRBV7-2 to TRBJ1-6; TRBD1 agrees at 7 bases. The V gene end was trimmed by 5 bases and the J gene end by 10 bases; junction bases not matched to a gene: 11. Germline V lookup: CDR1 SGHTA, CDR2 FQGNSA. The CDR3 extends over 15 amino acids. The CDR3 DNA reads TGTGCCAGCAGCACTCGGGACAGTTGGTACTCACCCCTCCACTTT. This translates into CASSTRDSWYSPLHF.

The gene calls are TRBV6-5 and TRBJ1-2, with D possibly being TRBD1 (5 bases). The CDR3 length is 12 residues. The germline V gene has CDR1 MNHEY and CDR2 SVGAGI. V was cut by 11 bases and J by 0 bases, with 10 bases left in between. In nucleotides, the CDR3 is TGTGCCTTAGACAGATCTAACTATGGCTACACCTTC. Protein product: CALDRSNYGYTF.

The chain is built from TRBV5-1 and TRBJ1-2, with a weak D call TRBD1 (5 bases). The CDR3 length is 13 residues. CDR1 is SGHRS, CDR2 YFSETQ, per germline. V lost 6 bases and J 4 bases, leaving 13 bases between the germline ends. CDR3 residues: CASTIGAPYGYTF. In DNA, the CDR3 is TGCGCCAGCACCATAGGGGCTCCCTATGGCTACACCTTC.

The CDR3 bases are TGTGCCAGCAGCAAGGAGGGTTGGGAGACCCAGTACTTC. Protein: CASSKEGWETQYF. This chain connects TRBV21-1 to TRBJ2-5; the table's D call of TRBD2 was not tested on the DNA. TRBV21-1 is termed a pseudogene. The CDR3 sequence is 13 residues long.

This clone showed up just a few times. J is TRBJ1-2 and V is TRBV3-1 (or the pseudogene TRBV3-2); maybe TRBD1 (5 bases). CDR1 and CDR2 from the germline V gene are LGHDT and YNNKEL (reference sequence). This CDR3 contains 13 residues. V was shortened by 4 bases and J by 3 bases, with 9 bases between the two germline ends. DNA of the CDR3: TGTGCCAGCAGCCTACGGGGGGACTATGGCTACACCTTC. It encodes CASSLRGDYGYTF.

The chain links TRBV7-9 to TRBJ1-2; 10 bases align to TRBD1. With 4 bases clipped from V and 6 bases from J, the junction kept 5 bases outside the gene matches. The CDR3 has 14 amino acids. CDR1 and CDR2 from the germline V gene are SEHNR and FQNEAQ (reference sequence). The chain's CDR3 is CASSSSDRGDGYTF. CDR3 nucleotides: TGTGCCAGCAGCTCCTCGGACAGGGGGGATGGCTACACCTTC.

In this sample, this clone turned up once. The CDR3 DNA reads TGTGCCAGCAGTATGCCGTTTGGGGGGAGCCCGGGCGATACGCAGTATTTT. Translating it yields CASSMPFGGSPGDTQYF. This rearrangement joins TRBV9 to TRBJ2-3; tentative D call: TRBD2 (6 bases). Trimming cost V 5 bases and J 6 bases, with 25 bases left between them. Germline CDR1 reads SGDLS; CDR2 reads YYNGEE. The CDR3 consists of 17 residues.

CDR3: CASSQGQGAEAFF. As DNA, the CDR3 is TGTGCCAGCAGCCAGGGGCAAGGGGCTGAAGCTTTCTTT. The rearrangement joins TRBV27 to TRBJ1-1; tentatively, D is TRBD1 (6 bases). Germline CDR1 is MNHEY and CDR2 is SMNVEV (reference sequence). This CDR3 region has 13 residues. Trimming cost V 6 bases and J 6 bases, with 14 bases left between them.

The genes are TRBV5-1 and TRBJ1-1; weak D call: TRBD1 (5 bases). CDR3 length: 13 residues. V was trimmed by 5 bases and J by 0 bases, leaving 8 bases between them. CDR1 is SGHRS and CDR2 is YFSETQ in the germline V gene. The CDR3 DNA follows: TGCGCCAGCAGAGTGACAGTGAACACTGAAGCTTTCTTT. This gives the protein CASRVTVNTEAFF.

This clone was observed once. The V and J genes are TRBV6-5 and TRBJ1-2, with D possibly TRBD1 on 6 matching bases. Germline assignment: CDR1 MNHEY and CDR2 SVGAGI. V lost 3 bases to trimming and J lost 4 bases, with 15 bases between them. The CDR3 extends over 15 amino acids. CDR3 nucleotides: TGTGCCAGCAGTTATAAATTAACAGGGACCTATGGCTACACCTTC. It codes for CASSYKLTGTYGYTF.

CDR3 loop: CASSISGQGRETQYF. CDR3 in DNA: TGTGCCAGTAGTATCTCCGGGCAGGGTAGGGAGACCCAGTACTTC. The chain links TRBV19 to TRBJ2-5; a possible D gene is TRBD1 (5 bases). Germline assignment: CDR1 LNHDA and CDR2 SQIVND (reference sequence). This CDR3 is 15 amino acids long. Trimming cost V 3 bases and J 5 bases, with 16 bases left between them.

The rearrangement links TRBV4-1 to TRBJ2-7; 10 nucleotides line up with TRBD2. From germline, CDR1 is MGHRA and CDR2 YSYEKL. Germline trimming cut 0 bases from V and 3 bases from J; bases unmatched to any gene: 2. The CDR3 is 15 amino acids. This chain's CDR3 is CASSQEPSGGYEQYV. The CDR3 DNA sequence: TGCGCCAGCAGCCAAGAGCCTAGCGGGGGCTACGAGCAGTACGTC.

This sequence joins TRBV7-8 and TRBJ2-2; possible D gene TRBD1, 6 bases. Trimming stripped 5 bases from V and 4 bases from J, with 20 bases between. CDR1 is SGHVS and CDR2 is FQNEAQ in the germline V gene. The CDR3 runs to 17 residues. The CDR3 DNA reads as TGTGCCAGCAGCCCCAACTCAGGGGTAATGAGCACCGGGGAGCTGTTTTTT. Its translation: CASSPNSGVMSTGELFF.

The V call is TRBV19, the J call TRBJ2-2; D is unresolved. Deletions cut 6 bases from V and 5 bases from J, with 13 bases between. This CDR3 has 14 amino acids. Germline values: CDR1 LNHDA, CDR2 SQIVND (reference sequence). The CDR3 spells CASSSDWRTGELFF. DNA for the CDR3: TGTGCCAGTAGCAGCGACTGGCGGACCGGGGAGCTGTTTTTT.

The V call is TRBV3-1 (or the pseudogene TRBV3-2), the J call TRBJ2-5; no definite D call. The CDR3 length is 15 residues. Per germline, CDR1 LGHDT and CDR2 YNNKEL (reference sequence). The V gene lost 2 bases and the J gene lost 5 bases, with 15 bases spanning the gap. The CDR3 spells CASSQRSSLAETQYF. The CDR3, as DNA: TGTGCCAGCAGCCAAAGGAGTAGTTTGGCGGAGACCCAGTACTTC.

This chain joins TRBV5-1 and TRBJ2-5; D perhaps matches TRBD2 (6 bases). The CDR3 spans 15 residues. V lost 6 bases to trimming and J lost 4 bases, with 19 bases between them. Looked up from germline, CDR1 is SGHRS and CDR2 is YFSETQ. The CDR3 protein is CASTPTRGGRETQYF. The CDR3 coding sequence is TGCGCCAGCACGCCCACCCGTGGAGGGCGAGAGACCCAGTACTTC.